Each of the 4 T cell receptor beta chains below was sequenced from the same sample in a study of radiotherapy plus CTLA-4 blockade in lung cancer. This table comes from immunoSEQ multiplex PCR, and its TCRdb copy is limited to in-frame clones, with some not included. The sample yields around 120,000 clones, approximately 84% seen once. The specimen was peripheral blood, collected from a patient treated with radiotherapy plus ipilimumab. The receptors were gathered from a human donor with non-small cell lung cancer who had a partial response to radiotherapy plus ipilimumab.

This clone was found once. The chain carries TRBV4-3 and TRBJ1-2; D gene uncertain. Germline lookup yields CDR1 LGHNA and CDR2 YSLEER. This CDR3 has 15 residues. Trimming stripped 0 bases from V and 5 bases from J, with 13 bases between. The CDR3 DNA sequence: TGCGCCAGCAGCCAAGATTTGAGGGTAGCGTATGGCTACACCTTC. Translation: CASSQDLRVAYGYTF.

The rearrangement uses TRBV4-1 and TRBJ2-7, with 11 bases aligning to TRBD1. Germline V gives CDR1 MGHRA, CDR2 YSYEKL. The CDR3 length is 15 residues. With 2 bases clipped from V and 6 bases from J, the junction kept 6 bases outside the gene matches. In DNA form, the CDR3 reads TGCGCCAGCAGCCAATTTGGGGGGACAGGGGGCGAGCAGTACTTC. Encoded protein: CASSQFGGTGGEQYF.

The CDR3 reads CASSYGSDYGYTF. The CDR3 DNA is TGTGCCAGCAGTTATGGTAGCGACTATGGCTACACCTTC. The chain uses TRBV6-5 and TRBJ1-2; D gene ambiguous. The V end was cut by 3 bases, the J end by 3 bases, with 8 bases between. Germline CDR1 MNHEY, CDR2 SVGAGI. This CDR3 spans 13 amino acids.

The chain couples TRBV6-1 to TRBJ2-7, with D tentatively TRBD1 (5 bases). V lost 2 bases to trimming and J lost 6 bases, with 17 bases between them. The CDR3 runs to 15 residues. In germline, CDR1 is MNHNS, CDR2 SASEGT. The CDR3 DNA reads as TGTGCCAGCAGTGAATTGGCGTGGGGCTCGGGCGAGCAGTACGTC. Amino acid sequence: CASSELAWGSGEQYV.